Following are 14 T cell receptor beta chains from one sample sequenced in a study of STAT5B mutations in CD4+ large granular lymphocyte leukemia. Sequenced by immunoSEQ multiplex PCR; TCRdb stores in-frame clones only, minus some. The sample records 30,000 to 40,000 clones, more than 65% being singletons. The sample was CD4+ T cells from blood buffy coats. Every receptor here comes from a human donor in good health.

J is TRBJ2-7 and V is TRBV2, with 14 bases lining up with TRBD2. J lost 5 bases, V lost 7 bases, and 7 bases had no gene match. Germline CDR1 is SNHLY and CDR2 is FYNNEI. The CDR3 runs to 15 residues. The CDR3 sequence: CASTLGTSGRHEQYF. The CDR3 nucleotides read TGTGCCAGCACATTAGGGACTAGCGGGAGACACGAGCAGTACTTC.

The chain uses TRBV7-2 and TRBJ2-3; D is ambiguous. The V and J ends lost 0 bases and 0 bases respectively, with 4 bases between them. Per germline, CDR1 SGHTA and CDR2 FQGNSA. The CDR3 spans 14 residues. Here the CDR3 reads CASSLARSTDTQYF. The CDR3 coding sequence is TGTGCCAGCAGCTTAGCCCGGAGCACAGATACGCAGTATTTT. Variable domain in full (rest from reference TRBV7-2 and TRBJ2-3): GAGVSQSPSNKVTEKGKDVELRCDPISGHTALYWYRQSLGQGLEFLIYFQGNSAPDKSGLPSDRFSAERTGGSVSTLTIQRTQQEDSAVYLCASSLARSTDTQYFGPGTRLTVL.

The chain uses TRBV7-2 and TRBJ2-7; no reliable D call. Germline V gene lookup returns CDR1 SGHTA and CDR2 FQGNSA. This CDR3 region has 12 residues. V lost 8 bases, J lost 4 bases, and 12 bases lay in between. In nucleotides, the CDR3 is TGTGCCAGCGGCCAGCGCCAGTACGAGCAGTACTTC. This translates into CASGQRQYEQYF.

V usage is TRBV5-6 and J usage is TRBJ2-5; TRBD2 matches 7 bases. This CDR3 region has 13 residues. V shed 0 bases, J shed 7 bases, and the junction held 3 bases outside the gene matches. Looked up from germline, CDR1 is SGHDT and CDR2 is YYEEEE. The CDR3 coding sequence is TGTGCCAGCAGCTTGGAATTAGCGGGGACCCAGTACTTC. It is translated as CASSLELAGTQYF. Variable domain in full (rest from reference TRBV5-6 and TRBJ2-5): DAGVTQSPTHLIKTRGQQVTLRCSPKSGHDTVSWYQQALGQGPQFIFQYYEEEERQRGNFPDRFSGHQFPNYSSELNVNALLLGDSALYLCASSLELAGTQYFGPGTRLLVL.

The genes are TRBV5-4 and TRBJ2-2, with D possibly matching TRBD2 (6 bases). V dropped 4 bases and J dropped 0 bases, with 13 bases sitting between them. CDR1 SGHNT and CDR2 YYREEE come from the germline V gene (reference sequence). This CDR3 is built from 16 residues. The CDR3 is CASSHEPGANTGELFF. The CDR3 DNA is TGTGCCAGCAGCCACGAACCGGGAGCGAACACCGGGGAGCTGTTTTTT.

The chain is built from TRBV28 and TRBJ2-5; D call uncertain. The V end lost 3 bases, the J end lost 14 bases, and 13 bases lay between the germline ends. CDR1 is MDHEN, CDR2 SYDVKM, per germline. This CDR3 region has 11 residues. CDR3 protein: CASSLIKELYF. The DNA for the CDR3 is TGTGCCAGCAGTTTGATAAAGGAACTATACTTC.

The genes are TRBV27 and TRBJ1-2; TRBD1 matches at 7 bases. The CDR3 consists of 16 residues. Germline V lookup: CDR1 MNHEY, CDR2 SMNVEV (reference sequence). The ends lost 5 bases at V and 4 bases at J; junction bases unmatched: 13. This CDR3 is CASSLRETGPPYGYTF. The CDR3 coding sequence is TGTGCCAGCAGTCTCCGGGAGACAGGGCCCCCCTATGGCTACACCTTC.

The genes are TRBV2 and TRBJ1-1; possibly TRBD1 for D (6 bases). The CDR3 extends over 17 amino acids. Trimming took 7 bases from V and 4 from J, leaving 25 bases between them. Germline assignment: CDR1 SNHLY and CDR2 FYNNEI. The CDR3 protein is CASTEWEGGGWGTEAFF. The DNA for the CDR3 is TGTGCCAGCACCGAATGGGAGGGAGGGGGATGGGGCACTGAAGCTTTCTTT.

The V gene is TRBV21-1, the J gene TRBJ2-7; TRBD1 reflects the table's D call only, with no check against the DNA. TRBV21-1 counts as a pseudogene. The CDR3 extends over 14 amino acids. The CDR3 DNA follows: TGTGCCAGCAGCAAAGCACAGTTCTCCTACGAGCAGTACTTC. Translated, it gives CASSKAQFSYEQYF.

This clone has more than one count but fewer than ten. V is TRBV7-9 and J is TRBJ2-7; D is ambiguous. The germline gives CDR1 SEHNR, CDR2 FQNEAQ (reference sequence). The CDR3 runs 9 residues. V lost 7 bases to trimming and J lost 5 bases, with 3 bases between them. CDR3 protein: CASINEQYF. The CDR3 DNA reads TGTGCCAGCATAAACGAGCAGTACTTC.

The rearrangement uses TRBV5-5 and TRBJ1-5; D may be TRBD1 (5 bases). This CDR3 contains 14 residues. The ends were cut back, 0 bases at V and 6 bases at J, with 10 bases in the middle. CDR1 is SGHKS, CDR2 YYEKEE, per germline (reference sequence). CDR3 amino acids: CASSLEGRGQPQHF. DNA of the CDR3: TGTGCCAGCAGCTTGGAGGGGAGAGGTCAGCCCCAGCATTTT.

The DNA of the CDR3 is TGTGCCAGTAGTATAGTCCGGGGGAACACTGAAGCTTTCTTT. Its translation: CASSIVRGNTEAFF. The chain couples TRBV19 to TRBJ1-1; D gene unclear. Germline CDR1 and CDR2: LNHDA and SQIVND (reference sequence). This CDR3 is built from 14 residues. The germline V and J ends were trimmed by 1 base and 1 base, with 7 bases remaining between them.

V usage is TRBV27 and J usage is TRBJ1-5, with 7 bases aligning to TRBD1. V lost 6 bases and J lost 5; bases outside the gene matches: 19. Looked up from germline, CDR1 is MNHEY and CDR2 is SMNVEV (reference sequence). The CDR3 runs 18 residues. The CDR3 nucleotides read TGTGCCAGCAGCCGACGGCCGATAATGGGACAGAAGCATCAGCCCCAGCATTTT. Its protein product is CASSRRPIMGQKHQPQHF.

The rearrangement links TRBV2 to TRBJ2-2; 15 bases are a match to TRBD2. Germline V gene lookup returns CDR1 SNHLY and CDR2 FYNNEI. The CDR3 is 17 residues long. Unmatched junction bases numbered 7, after V lost 6 bases and J lost 5 bases. The CDR3 here is CASRGGTSGRRTGELFF. Here the CDR3 DNA reads TGTGCCAGCAGGGGGGGGACTAGCGGGAGGCGTACCGGGGAGCTGTTTTTT.